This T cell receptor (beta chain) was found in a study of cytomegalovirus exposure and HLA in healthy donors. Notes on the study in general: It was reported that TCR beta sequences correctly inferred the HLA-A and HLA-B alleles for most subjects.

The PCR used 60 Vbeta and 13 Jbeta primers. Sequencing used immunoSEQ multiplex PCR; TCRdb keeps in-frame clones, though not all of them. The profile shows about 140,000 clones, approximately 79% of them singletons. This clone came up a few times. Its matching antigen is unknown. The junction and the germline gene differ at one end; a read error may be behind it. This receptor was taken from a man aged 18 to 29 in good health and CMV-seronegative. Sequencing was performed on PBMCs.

CDR3 in DNA: TGTGCCACCGGGAGGGGGGGACTTCAGTCCCAGCATTTT. This encodes CATGRGGLQSQHF. V is TRBV6-5 and J is TRBJ1-5; tentatively, D is TRBD1 (6 bases). Germline-derived CDR1 and CDR2 are MNHEY and SVGAGI. The CDR3 length is 13 residues.